This T cell receptor (beta chain) is drawn from a study of blood T cell repertoires in COVID-19. Some clones are missing from TCRdb's copy, which holds only in-frame ones; the method was immunoSEQ multiplex PCR. The sample includes approximately 440,000 clones, around 90% of them seen just once. CDR3 length equals 14 residues. With 2 bases removed from V and 3 bases from J, the gap between germline ends came to 8 bases. Per germline, CDR1 SGHDN and CDR2 FVKESK. This receptor was taken from a woman aged 18-29 years who had recovered from COVID-19. The chain recombines TRBV14 with TRBJ1-5, with D perhaps TRBD1 (5 bases). The material sequenced was PBMCs or T cells enriched from blood (not recorded which). The CDR3 spells CASSQTGSNQPQHF. The CDR3 DNA reads as TGTGCCAGCAGCCAAACAGGCTCCAATCAGCCCCAGCATTTT.